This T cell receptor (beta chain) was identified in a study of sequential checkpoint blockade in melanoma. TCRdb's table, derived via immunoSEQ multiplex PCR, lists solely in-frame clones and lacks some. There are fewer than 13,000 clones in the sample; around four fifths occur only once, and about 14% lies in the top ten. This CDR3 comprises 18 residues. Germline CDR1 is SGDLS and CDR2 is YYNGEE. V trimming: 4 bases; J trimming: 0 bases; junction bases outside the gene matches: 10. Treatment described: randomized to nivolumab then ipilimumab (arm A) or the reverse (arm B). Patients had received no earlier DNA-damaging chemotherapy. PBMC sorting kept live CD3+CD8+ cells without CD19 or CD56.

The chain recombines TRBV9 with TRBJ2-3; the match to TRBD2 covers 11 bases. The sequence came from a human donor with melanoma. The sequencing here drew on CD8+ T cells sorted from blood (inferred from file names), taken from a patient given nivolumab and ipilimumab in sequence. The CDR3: CASSKGTSGQTSTDTQYF. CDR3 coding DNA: TGTGCCAGCAGCAAGGGGACTAGCGGCCAAACTAGCACAGATACGCAGTATTTT. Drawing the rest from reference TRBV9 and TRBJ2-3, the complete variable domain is DSGVTQTPKHLITATGQRVTLRCSPRSGDLSVYWYQQSLDQGLQFLIQYYNGEERAKGNILERFSAQQFPDLHSELNLSSLELGDSALYFCASSKGTSGQTSTDTQYFGPGTRLTVL.